Following are 23 T cell receptor beta chains from one sample sequenced in a study of CD8 T cells in ankylosing spondylitis. TCRdb reprocessed the 5' RACE reads with MiXCR, giving one entry per CDR3 protein. The sample contains about 250,000 distinct CDR3 sequences, 30% to 35% of which appear only once. Sequencing input: blood, either unsorted or a sorted T cell fraction (not recorded which). The receptor source for this set is a male donor with ankylosing spondylitis or in good health (not recorded which).

The table lists this clonotype with a few counts. The CDR3 bases are TGTGCCAGCAGGGGGGACTCAGTCCAAGAGACCCAGTACTTC. Translated, it gives CASRGDSVQETQYF. The chain recombines TRBV6-1 with TRBJ2-5, with D possibly being TRBD2 (6 bases). V dropped 6 bases and J dropped 1 base, with 12 bases sitting between them. The CDR3 contains 14 residues. Germline V lookup: CDR1 MNHNS, CDR2 SASEGT.

This clonotype has more than one count but fewer than ten. CDR3 protein: CSASLGEETQYF. The CDR3 DNA sequence: TGCAGTGCTAGCCTCGGGGAAGAGACCCAGTACTTC. The chain joins TRBV20-1 to TRBJ2-5; D may be TRBD2 (5 bases). Germline values: CDR1 DFQATT, CDR2 SNEGSKA (reference sequence). This CDR3 is 12 amino acids long. Trimming took off 3 bases at V and 3 bases at J, with 8 bases between the two ends.

A few counts support this clonotype. The rearrangement links TRBV27 to TRBJ2-3, with D perhaps TRBD1 (6 bases). Germline loops: CDR1 MNHEY, CDR2 SMNVEV (reference sequence). The CDR3 is 15 residues long. The V and J ends lost 0 bases and 0 bases respectively, with 7 bases between them. DNA of the CDR3: TGTGCCAGCAGTTTATCGGGACACAGCACAGATACGCAGTATTTT. This gives the protein CASSLSGHSTDTQYF.

In this sample, this clonotype turned up a few times. CDR3 residues: CASSPYRDNYGYTF. The CDR3 region has the DNA TGTGCCAGCAGCCCCTACCGGGACAACTATGGCTACACCTTC. V and J are TRBV6-1 and TRBJ1-2; possibly TRBD1 for D (5 bases). Per germline, CDR1 MNHNS and CDR2 SASEGT. This CDR3 has 14 amino acids. Trimming shortened V by 6 bases and J by 2 bases, and 13 bases separated the two germline ends.

This clonotype turned up a few times. V is TRBV20-1 and J is TRBJ2-7; the D gene is possibly TRBD2 (5 bases). Germline loops: CDR1 DFQATT, CDR2 SNEGSKA (reference sequence). V lost 6 bases to trimming and J lost 6 bases, with 12 bases between them. The length of the CDR3 is 11 residues. CDR3 amino acids: CSAYLALEQYF. As DNA, the CDR3 is TGCAGTGCCTACCTAGCTCTCGAGCAGTACTTC.

In its sample, this clonotype was seen a few times. V usage is TRBV15 and J usage is TRBJ1-2; D remains unclear. Trimming pared 1 base from V and 6 bases from J, leaving 12 bases between. The CDR3 loop spans 14 amino acids. CDR1 and CDR2 from the germline V gene are LNHNV and YYDKDF (reference sequence). CDR3 in amino acids: CATSRVGGMDGYTF. The CDR3, as DNA: TGTGCCACCAGCAGAGTTGGCGGGATGGATGGCTACACCTTC.

The rearrangement uses TRBV6-1 and TRBJ2-3; 9 bases align to TRBD1. The trim removed 6 bases at V and 2 bases at J, leaving 9 bases unmatched. This CDR3 has 16 amino acids. Germline V gene lookup returns CDR1 MNHNS and CDR2 SASEGT. CDR3 bases: TGTGCCAGCAGCCTACACCGGGACAGGGACACAGATACGCAGTATTTT. The encoded protein is CASSLHRDRDTDTQYF.

This clonotype was counted at least ten times. The chain is built from TRBV12-3 or TRBV12-4 and TRBJ2-7; D unclear. Trimming stripped 1 base from V and 2 bases from J, with 12 bases between. The CDR3 length is 15 residues. The CDR3 DNA reads as TGTGCCAGCAGTTTAGTGGCAGCAGATCCCTACGAGCAGTACTTC. Protein sequence: CASSLVAADPYEQYF.

The V gene is TRBV29-1, the J gene TRBJ2-1, with D perhaps TRBD2 (6 bases). The germline V gene has CDR1 SQVTM and CDR2 ANQGSEA. Trimming stripped 8 bases from V and 3 bases from J, with 14 bases between. The CDR3 is made up of 13 amino acids. DNA for the CDR3: TGCAGCCGGCTGGGGGGAAACTACAATGAGCAGTTCTTC. Translated, it gives CSRLGGNYNEQFF.

This clonotype was counted a few times. The J gene is TRBJ2-2, the V gene TRBV29-1; D call uncertain. Looked up from germline, CDR1 is SQVTM and CDR2 is ANQGSEA. Deletions cut 3 bases from V and 6 bases from J, with 8 bases between. The CDR3 is 12 amino acids. CDR3 amino acids: CSVDIGAGELFF. Written as DNA, the CDR3 is TGCAGCGTTGATATCGGAGCCGGGGAGCTGTTTTTT.

The gene calls are TRBV11-2 and TRBJ2-7, with D possibly being TRBD1 (7 bases). This CDR3 region has 15 residues. Trimming removed 0 bases from V and 2 bases from J, with 11 bases in between. Germline CDR1 reads SGHAT; CDR2 reads FQNNGV. CDR3 protein: CASSLEAGQTYEQYF. Here the CDR3 DNA reads TGTGCCAGCAGCTTAGAGGCGGGACAGACCTACGAGCAGTACTTC.

The chain combines TRBV7-9 with TRBJ2-7; TRBD1 or TRBD2 may be the D gene (5 bases each). Germline-derived CDR1 and CDR2 are SEHNR and FQNEAQ (reference sequence). The CDR3 length is 16 residues. Trimming left V 0 bases short and J 4 bases short, with 16 bases between. The CDR3 sequence: CASSLARGRNFYEQYF. The CDR3 nucleotides are TGTGCCAGCAGCTTAGCGAGGGGACGTAATTTTTACGAGCAGTACTTC.

This clonotype was seen a handful of times. The gene calls are TRBV29-1 and TRBJ2-7; 9 nucleotides line up with TRBD1. The CDR3 totals 14 residues. The germline CDR1 and CDR2 sequences are SQVTM and ANQGSEA. The V and J ends lost 5 bases and 6 bases, in that order; junction bases with no gene match: 11. CDR3 bases: TGCAGCGTTCTCCCTTGGACAGGGGCCGCCGAGCAGTACTTC. Amino acids: CSVLPWTGAAEQYF.

On this clonotype: At one boundary the junction diverges from the germline segment, which might be a read error. CDR3 sequence reads: CASSIAGGLDSPLHF. The CDR3 DNA is TGTGCCAGCAGCATAGCAGGGGGCTTGGATTCACCCCTCCACTTT. The V call is TRBV7-2, the J call TRBJ1-6; 8 bases are a match to TRBD1. The germline gives CDR1 SGHTA, CDR2 FQGNSA. This CDR3 has 15 residues.

The chain carries TRBV12-3 or TRBV12-4 and TRBJ2-3; D not certain. The ends were cut back, 5 bases at V and 2 bases at J, with 14 bases in the middle. The CDR3 spans 15 residues. CDR3 in amino acids: CASSPSVEYTDTQYF. For the CDR3, the DNA is TGTGCCAGCAGTCCCTCGGTGGAATACACAGATACGCAGTATTTT.

The chain has TRBV12-3 or TRBV12-4 and TRBJ2-7; 7 bases align to TRBD2. V lost 6 bases to trimming and J lost 3 bases; unmatched junction nucleotides: 8. CDR3 length: 14 amino acids. The chain's CDR3 is CASSRWEGLYEQYF. CDR3 coding DNA: TGTGCCAGCAGCCGCTGGGAGGGCCTCTACGAGCAGTACTTC.

This clonotype was seen a handful of times. The chain recombines TRBV29-1 with TRBJ1-2, with D unclear. V lost 6 bases and J 3 bases, leaving 5 bases between the germline ends. The CDR3 consists of 10 residues. Germline V gene lookup returns CDR1 SQVTM and CDR2 ANQGSEA. CDR3 protein: CSVYYYGYTF. The CDR3 DNA follows: TGCAGCGTATATTACTATGGCTACACCTTC.

This clonotype was seen repeatedly, ten times or more. V is TRBV20-1 and J is TRBJ1-5, with TRBD1 as a possible D gene (5 bases). This CDR3 contains 14 residues. The V gene's germline CDR1 is DFQATT and CDR2 SNEGSKA (reference sequence). V shed 6 bases and J shed 0 bases, with 12 bases lying between them. This CDR3 is CSAKTAYSNQPQHF. CDR3 bases: TGCAGTGCCAAGACAGCTTATAGCAATCAGCCCCAGCATTTT.

The J gene is TRBJ2-3, the V gene TRBV10-3; D could derive from TRBD1 or TRBD2 (6 bases each). CDR3 length: 13 amino acids. Germline CDR1 ENHRY, CDR2 SYGVKD. V gave up 0 bases and J gave up 6 bases, with 7 bases separating them. In DNA form, the CDR3 reads TGTGCCATCAGTGAGTCGGGGGGCGATACGCAGTATTTT. Amino acids: CAISESGGDTQYF.

This clonotype has a handful of counts. The chain employs TRBV20-1 and TRBJ2-1; the D gene is possibly TRBD1 (7 bases). Germline assignment: CDR1 DFQATT and CDR2 SNEGSKA (reference sequence). This CDR3 comprises 14 residues. The V end lost 5 bases, the J end lost 9 bases, and 20 bases lay between the germline ends. CDR3 sequence reads: CSAEENRGRGEQFF. Here the CDR3 DNA reads TGCAGTGCTGAGGAGAATAGGGGGCGGGGTGAGCAGTTCTTC.

This chain connects TRBV7-2 to TRBJ2-3; no clear D. Germline CDR1 SGHTA, CDR2 FQGNSA. The germline V and J ends were trimmed by 5 bases and 0 bases, with 12 bases remaining between them. The CDR3 has 15 residues. The DNA for the CDR3 is TGTGCCAGCAGCCCCTTTCGTCCTAGCACAGATACGCAGTATTTT. This codes for CASSPFRPSTDTQYF. Full variable domain (missing parts from reference TRBV7-2 and TRBJ2-3): GAGVSQSPSNKVTEKGKDVELRCDPISGHTALYWYRQSLGQGLEFLIYFQGNSAPDKSGLPSDRFSAERTGGSVSTLTIQRTQQEDSAVYLCASSPFRPSTDTQYFGPGTRLTVL.

This chain uses TRBV20-1 with TRBJ2-7; D is possibly TRBD2 (5 bases). From germline, CDR1 is DFQATT and CDR2 SNEGSKA (reference sequence). This CDR3 region has 17 residues. Between the trimmed V and J ends, which lost 0 bases and 1 base, there was a span of 19 bases. The CDR3 reads CSARDPVRGLGSYEQYF. CDR3 in DNA: TGCAGTGCTAGAGATCCGGTCCGGGGTCTCGGTTCCTACGAGCAGTACTTC.

In DNA form, the CDR3 reads TGTGCCAGCAGATCACCCCCCAGGCATGAGCAGTTCTTC. Translating gives CASRSPPRHEQFF. The V call is TRBV11-2, the J call TRBJ2-1; no definite D call. The CDR3 runs 13 residues. The V gene's germline CDR1 is SGHAT and CDR2 FQNNGV. Trimming left V 6 bases short and J 8 bases short, with 14 bases between.